This T cell receptor beta chain was sequenced in a study of blood T cell repertoires in COVID-19. This clone was observed a single time. The CDR3 extends over 15 amino acids. V dropped 4 bases and J dropped 1 base, with 11 bases sitting between them. Germline-derived CDR1 and CDR2 are SGHRS and YFSETQ. The method was immunoSEQ multiplex PCR; TCRdb's version includes in-frame clones alone and lacks a portion of them. The table includes 160,000 or so clones, roughly 93% detected once. The chain is built from TRBV5-1 and TRBJ2-2; tentatively, D is TRBD1 (6 bases). Sequenced material: peripheral blood. This clonotype was obtained from a woman in her fifties or sixties with COVID-19, enrolled during active disease. CDR3 in DNA: TGCGCCAGCAGCCTACAGGGTCTGAACACCGGGGAGCTGTTTTTT. This gives the protein CASSLQGLNTGELFF.